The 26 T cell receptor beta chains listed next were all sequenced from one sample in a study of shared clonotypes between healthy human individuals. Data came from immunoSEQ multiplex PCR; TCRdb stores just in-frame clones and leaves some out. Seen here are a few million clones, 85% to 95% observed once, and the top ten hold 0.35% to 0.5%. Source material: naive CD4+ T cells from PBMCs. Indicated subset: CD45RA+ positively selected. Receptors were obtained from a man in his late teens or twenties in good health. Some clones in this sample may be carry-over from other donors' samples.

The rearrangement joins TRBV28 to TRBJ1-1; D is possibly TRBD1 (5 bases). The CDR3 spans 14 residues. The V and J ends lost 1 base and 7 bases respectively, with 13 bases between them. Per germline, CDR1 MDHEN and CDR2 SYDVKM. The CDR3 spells CASSLLEQRGEAFF. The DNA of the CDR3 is TGTGCCAGCAGTTTATTGGAACAGAGGGGTGAAGCTTTCTTT.

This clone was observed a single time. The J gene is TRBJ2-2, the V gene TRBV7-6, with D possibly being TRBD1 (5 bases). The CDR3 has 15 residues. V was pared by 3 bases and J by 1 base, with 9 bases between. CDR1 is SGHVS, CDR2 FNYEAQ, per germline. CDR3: CASSFGAVNTGELFF. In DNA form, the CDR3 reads TGTGCCAGCAGCTTTGGGGCGGTGAACACCGGGGAGCTGTTTTTT.

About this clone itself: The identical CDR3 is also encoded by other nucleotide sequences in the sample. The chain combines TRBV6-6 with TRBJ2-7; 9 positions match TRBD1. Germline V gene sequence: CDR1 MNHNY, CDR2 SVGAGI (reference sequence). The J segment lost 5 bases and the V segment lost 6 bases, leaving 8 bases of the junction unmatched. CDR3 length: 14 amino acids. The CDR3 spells CASRPGQGVHEQYF. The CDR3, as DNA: TGTGCCAGCAGACCGGGACAGGGAGTCCACGAGCAGTACTTC.

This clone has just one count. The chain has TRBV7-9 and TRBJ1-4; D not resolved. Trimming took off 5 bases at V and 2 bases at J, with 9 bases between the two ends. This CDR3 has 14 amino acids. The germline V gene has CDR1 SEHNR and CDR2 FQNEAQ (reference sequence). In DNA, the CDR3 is TGTGCCAGCAGCATTCGGAAGACTAATGAAAAACTGTTTTTT. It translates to CASSIRKTNEKLFF.

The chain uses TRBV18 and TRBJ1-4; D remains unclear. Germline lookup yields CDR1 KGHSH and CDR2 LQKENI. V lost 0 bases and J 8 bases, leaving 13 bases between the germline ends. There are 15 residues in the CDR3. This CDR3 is CASSPPGRPDEKLFF. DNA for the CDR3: TGTGCCAGCTCACCACCCGGGCGCCCCGACGAAAAACTGTTTTTT.

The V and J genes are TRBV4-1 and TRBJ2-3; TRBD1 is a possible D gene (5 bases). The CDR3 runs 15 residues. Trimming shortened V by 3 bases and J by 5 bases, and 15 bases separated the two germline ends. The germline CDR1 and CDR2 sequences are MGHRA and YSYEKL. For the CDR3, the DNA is TGCGCCAGCAGCCAGGTGGGGCTAGTTGTAGATACGCAGTATTTT. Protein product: CASSQVGLVVDTQYF.

CDR3 in DNA: TGCGCCAGCAGCTTGTTTCCGGGGAGGAACACTGAAGCTTTCTTT. This sequence encodes CASSLFPGRNTEAFF. This chain uses TRBV5-1 with TRBJ1-1; no clear D. The CDR3 is 15 residues long. The germline gives CDR1 SGHRS, CDR2 YFSETQ. V lost 1 base and J 1 base, leaving 11 bases between the germline ends.

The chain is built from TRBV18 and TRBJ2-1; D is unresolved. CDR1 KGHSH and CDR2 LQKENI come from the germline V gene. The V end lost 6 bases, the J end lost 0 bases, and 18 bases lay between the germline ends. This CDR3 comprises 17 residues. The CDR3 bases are TGTGCCAGCTCGCCGTCTGTGCTGAAGTACTCCTACAATGAGCAGTTCTTC. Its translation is CASSPSVLKYSYNEQFF.

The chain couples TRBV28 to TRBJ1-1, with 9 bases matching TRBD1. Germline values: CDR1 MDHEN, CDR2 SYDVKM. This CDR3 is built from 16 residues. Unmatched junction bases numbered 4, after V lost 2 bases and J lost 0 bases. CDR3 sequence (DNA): TGTGCCAGCAGTTTAAGGACAGGGGCCCTGAACACTGAAGCTTTCTTT. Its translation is CASSLRTGALNTEAFF.

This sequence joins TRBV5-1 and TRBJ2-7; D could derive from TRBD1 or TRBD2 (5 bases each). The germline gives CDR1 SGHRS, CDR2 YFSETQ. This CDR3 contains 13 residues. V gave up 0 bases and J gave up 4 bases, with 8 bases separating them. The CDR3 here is CASSLVEGYEQYF. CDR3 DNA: TGCGCCAGCAGCTTGGTTGAGGGGTACGAGCAGTACTTC.

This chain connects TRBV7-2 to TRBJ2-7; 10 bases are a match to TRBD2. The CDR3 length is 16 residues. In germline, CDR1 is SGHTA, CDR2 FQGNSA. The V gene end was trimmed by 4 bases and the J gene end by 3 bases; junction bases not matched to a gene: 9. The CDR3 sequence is CASSWTSGEGVYEQYF. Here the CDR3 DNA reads TGTGCCAGCAGCTGGACTAGCGGTGAGGGGGTCTACGAGCAGTACTTC.

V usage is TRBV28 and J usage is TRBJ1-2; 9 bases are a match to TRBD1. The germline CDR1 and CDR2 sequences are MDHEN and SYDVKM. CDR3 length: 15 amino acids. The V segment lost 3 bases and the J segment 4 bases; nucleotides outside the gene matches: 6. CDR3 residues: CASSLGWTGVYGYTF. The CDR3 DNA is TGTGCCAGCAGTTTGGGGTGGACAGGGGTCTATGGCTACACCTTC.

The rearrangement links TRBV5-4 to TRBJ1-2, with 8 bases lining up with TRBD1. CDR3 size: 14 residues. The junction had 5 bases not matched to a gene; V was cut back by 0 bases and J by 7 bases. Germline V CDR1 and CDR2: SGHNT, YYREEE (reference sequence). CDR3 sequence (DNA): TGTGCCAGCAGCTTGGGACAGGGGTTGGGTGGCTACACCTTC. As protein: CASSLGQGLGGYTF. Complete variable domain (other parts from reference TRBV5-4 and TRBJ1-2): ETGVTQSPTHLIKTRGQQVTLRCSSQSGHNTVSWYQQALGQGPQFIFQYYREEENGRGNFPPRFSGLQFPNYSSELNVNALELDDSALYLCASSLGQGLGGYTFGSGTRLTVV.

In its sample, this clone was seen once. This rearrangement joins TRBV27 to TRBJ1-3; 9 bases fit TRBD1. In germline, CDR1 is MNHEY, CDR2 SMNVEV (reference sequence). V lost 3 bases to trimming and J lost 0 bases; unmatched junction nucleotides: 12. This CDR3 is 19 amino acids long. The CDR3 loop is CASSFNADRGTYSGNTIYF. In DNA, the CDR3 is TGTGCCAGCAGTTTCAACGCTGACAGGGGGACCTACTCTGGAAACACCATATATTTT.

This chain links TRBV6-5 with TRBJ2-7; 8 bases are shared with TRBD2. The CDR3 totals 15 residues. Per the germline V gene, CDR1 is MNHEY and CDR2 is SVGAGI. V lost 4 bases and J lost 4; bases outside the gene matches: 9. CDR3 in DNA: TGTGCCAGCAGTTCCGAGGGTAGCGGGAAATACGAGCAGTACTTC. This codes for CASSSEGSGKYEQYF.

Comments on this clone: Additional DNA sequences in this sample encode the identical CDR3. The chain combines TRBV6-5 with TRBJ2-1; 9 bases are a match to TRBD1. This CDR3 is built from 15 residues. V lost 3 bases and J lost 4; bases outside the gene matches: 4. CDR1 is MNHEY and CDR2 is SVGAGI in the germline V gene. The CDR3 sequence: CASSYSGTGYNEQFF. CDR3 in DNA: TGTGCCAGCAGTTATTCCGGGACAGGGTACAATGAGCAGTTCTTC.

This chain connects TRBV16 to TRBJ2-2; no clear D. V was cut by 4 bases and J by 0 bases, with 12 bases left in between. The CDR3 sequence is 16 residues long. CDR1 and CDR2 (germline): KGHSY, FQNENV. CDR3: CASSPRTAPNTGELFF. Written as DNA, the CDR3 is TGTGCCAGCAGCCCTCGTACGGCCCCGAACACCGGGGAGCTGTTTTTT.

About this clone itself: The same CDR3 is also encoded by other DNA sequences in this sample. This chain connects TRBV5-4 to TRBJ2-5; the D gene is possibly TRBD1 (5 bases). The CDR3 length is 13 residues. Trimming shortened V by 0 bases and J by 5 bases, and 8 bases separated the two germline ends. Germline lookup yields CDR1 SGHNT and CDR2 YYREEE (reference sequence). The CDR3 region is CASSLEGVETQYF. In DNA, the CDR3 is TGTGCCAGCAGCTTGGAAGGGGTGGAGACCCAGTACTTC.

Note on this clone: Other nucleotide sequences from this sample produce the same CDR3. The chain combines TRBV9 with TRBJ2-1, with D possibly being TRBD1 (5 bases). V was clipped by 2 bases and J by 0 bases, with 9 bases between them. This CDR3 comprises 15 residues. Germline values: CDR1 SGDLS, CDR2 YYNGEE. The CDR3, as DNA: TGTGCCAGCAGCGTCCAGGGAAGCTCCTACAATGAGCAGTTCTTC. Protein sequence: CASSVQGSSYNEQFF.

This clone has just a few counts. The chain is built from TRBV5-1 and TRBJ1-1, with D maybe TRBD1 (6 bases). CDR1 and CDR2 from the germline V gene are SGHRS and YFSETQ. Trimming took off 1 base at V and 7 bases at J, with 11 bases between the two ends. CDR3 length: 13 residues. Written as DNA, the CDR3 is TGCGCCAGCAGCTTGACGGACAGACTTGAAGCTTTCTTT. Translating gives CASSLTDRLEAFF. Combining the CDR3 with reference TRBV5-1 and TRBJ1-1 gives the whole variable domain KAGVTQTPRYLIKTRGQQVTLSCSPISGHRSVSWYQQTPGQGLQFLFEYFSETQRNKGNFPGRFSGRQFSNSRSEMNVSTLELGDSALYLCASSLTDRLEAFFGQGTRLTVV.

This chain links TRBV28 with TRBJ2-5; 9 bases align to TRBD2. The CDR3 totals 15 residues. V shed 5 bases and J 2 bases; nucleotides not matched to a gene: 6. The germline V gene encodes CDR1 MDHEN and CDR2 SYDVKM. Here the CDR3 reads CASSTPSGAQETQYF. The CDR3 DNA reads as TGTGCCAGCAGTACCCCTAGCGGGGCTCAAGAGACCCAGTACTTC.

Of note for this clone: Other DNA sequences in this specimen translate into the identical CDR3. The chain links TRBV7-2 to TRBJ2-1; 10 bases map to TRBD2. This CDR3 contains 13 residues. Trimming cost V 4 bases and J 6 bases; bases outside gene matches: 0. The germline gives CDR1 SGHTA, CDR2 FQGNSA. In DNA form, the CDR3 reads TGTGCCAGCAGCTCTAGCGGGGGCAATGAGCAGTTCTTC. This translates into CASSSSGGNEQFF.

The CDR3 nucleotides are TGTGCCAGCAGCATATGGGTAACGGGGCAAGAGACCCAGTACTTC. It yields the protein CASSIWVTGQETQYF. This chain joins TRBV7-9 and TRBJ2-5, with a possible D match to TRBD2 (5 bases). Trimming took 5 bases from V and 2 from J, leaving 15 bases between them. The CDR3 has 15 residues. Germline V gives CDR1 SEHNR, CDR2 FQNEAQ (reference sequence).

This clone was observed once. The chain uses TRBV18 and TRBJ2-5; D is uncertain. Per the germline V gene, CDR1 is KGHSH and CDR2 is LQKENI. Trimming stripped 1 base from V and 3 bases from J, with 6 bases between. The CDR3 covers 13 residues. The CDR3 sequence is CASSPLIEETQYF. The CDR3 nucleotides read TGTGCCAGCTCACCACTGATTGAAGAGACCCAGTACTTC.

The DNA for the CDR3 is TGTGCCAGCAGCTTATCGGTCTCCTACGAGCAGTACTTC. As protein: CASSLSVSYEQYF. The V and J genes are TRBV7-2 and TRBJ2-7; D call uncertain. Germline V gives CDR1 SGHTA, CDR2 FQGNSA. This CDR3 region has 13 residues. V lost 2 bases and J 0 bases, leaving 5 bases between the germline ends.

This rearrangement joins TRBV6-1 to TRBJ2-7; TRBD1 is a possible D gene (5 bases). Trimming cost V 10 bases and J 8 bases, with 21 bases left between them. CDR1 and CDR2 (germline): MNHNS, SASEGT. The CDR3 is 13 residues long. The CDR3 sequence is CATHRAGIGKQYF. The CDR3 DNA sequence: TGTGCCACCCATCGGGCAGGGATAGGGAAGCAGTACTTC.